Listed below are T cell receptor beta chains from one sample, sequenced in a study of sequential checkpoint blockade in melanoma. The repertoire was sequenced with immunoSEQ multiplex PCR; TCRdb's copy has only in-frame clones and lacks some. The data show approximately 22,000 clones, roughly four fifths seen once. Sequenced material: CD8+ T cells sorted from blood (inferred from file names), taken from a patient given nivolumab and ipilimumab in sequence. The receptors were gathered from a human donor with melanoma. Both conserved end residues are part of each CDR3. The order of the fields is clone size, J gene, V gene, D gene, CDR3 protein, CDR3 DNA. D genes are given only for firm matches. Only some rows state a clone size, as once, few, many or a class for expanded clones.

clone size: -
J gene: TRBJ2-5
V gene: TRBV11-2
D gene: TRBD2
CDR3 protein: CASSSARGGTQYF
CDR3 DNA: TGTGCCAGCAGCTCAGCTCGCGGGGGGACCCAGTACTTC

clone size: -
J gene: TRBJ1-2
V gene: TRBV5-1
D gene: -
CDR3 protein: CASSLGAGYGYTF
CDR3 DNA: TGCGCCAGCAGCTTGGGGGCGGGCTATGGCTACACCTTC

clone size: few
J gene: TRBJ2-5
V gene: TRBV9
D gene: -
CDR3 protein: CASSVDQGETQYF
CDR3 DNA: TGTGCCAGCAGCGTAGATCAGGGAGAGACCCAGTACTTC

clone size: -
J gene: TRBJ2-7
V gene: TRBV7-2
D gene: TRBD1
CDR3 protein: CASTSGQGFYEQYF
CDR3 DNA: TGTGCCAGCACCTCAGGACAGGGGTTCTACGAGCAGTACTTC

clone size: -
J gene: TRBJ2-7
V gene: TRBV2
D gene: -
CDR3 protein: CASSEAPAPQSYEQYF
CDR3 DNA: TGTGCCAGCAGTGAAGCCCCCGCTCCACAGTCCTACGAGCAGTACTTC

clone size: -
J gene: TRBJ1-4
V gene: TRBV9
D gene: -
CDR3 protein: CASSVAGANEKLFF
CDR3 DNA: TGTGCCAGCAGCGTAGCCGGAGCTAATGAAAAACTGTTTTTT

clone size: -
J gene: TRBJ1-5
V gene: TRBV27
D gene: -
CDR3 protein: CASSLTVYSNQPQHF
CDR3 DNA: TGTGCCAGCAGTCTGACAGTTTATAGCAATCAGCCCCAGCATTTT

clone size: -
J gene: TRBJ1-1
V gene: TRBV7-2
D gene: -
CDR3 protein: CASSLAADRPMNTEAFF
CDR3 DNA: TGTGCCAGCAGCTTAGCCGCGGACAGACCTATGAACACTGAAGCTTTCTTT

clone size: -
J gene: TRBJ1-1
V gene: TRBV10-3
D gene: TRBD1
CDR3 protein: CAIRRTGEGPEAFF
CDR3 DNA: TGTGCCATCAGAAGGACAGGGGAAGGTCCTGAAGCTTTCTTT

clone size: -
J gene: TRBJ1-1
V gene: TRBV6-5
D gene: -
CDR3 protein: CASSYSRLAFFF
CDR3 DNA: TGTGCCAGCAGTTACTCGAGACTAGCGTTTTTCTTT

clone size: -
J gene: TRBJ2-1
V gene: TRBV28
D gene: TRBD2
CDR3 protein: CASSSGTSGNNEQFF
CDR3 DNA: TGTGCCAGCAGTTCTGGGACTAGCGGCAACAATGAGCAGTTCTTC

clone size: -
J gene: TRBJ2-3
V gene: TRBV28
D gene: TRBD2
CDR3 protein: CASSLSSSGSPDTQYF
CDR3 DNA: TGTGCCAGCAGTTTATCCTCTAGCGGGAGCCCAGATACGCAGTATTTT

clone size: few
J gene: TRBJ2-3
V gene: TRBV11-2
D gene: TRBD1
CDR3 protein: CASTMPGTGFADTQYF
CDR3 DNA: TGTGCCAGCACTATGCCCGGGACAGGGTTTGCAGATACGCAGTATTTT

clone size: -
J gene: TRBJ2-3
V gene: TRBV7-9
D gene: -
CDR3 protein: CASSLRGLSTDTQYF
CDR3 DNA: TGTGCCAGCAGCTTAAGAGGCCTTAGCACAGATACGCAGTATTTT

clone size: once
J gene: TRBJ2-7
V gene: TRBV5-1
D gene: -
CDR3 protein: CASSLSVIRGGEQYF
CDR3 DNA: TGCGCCAGCAGCTTGAGCGTAATACGAGGAGGCGAGCAGTACTTC

clone size: -
J gene: TRBJ2-7
V gene: TRBV6-5
D gene: TRBD1
CDR3 protein: CASSYLGTGKDYEQYF
CDR3 DNA: TGTGCCAGCAGTTACTTAGGGACAGGGAAAGACTACGAGCAGTACTTC

clone size: -
J gene: TRBJ2-7
V gene: TRBV5-6
D gene: TRBD2
CDR3 protein: CASSVGLADYEQYF
CDR3 DNA: TGTGCCAGCAGCGTTGGACTAGCGGACTACGAGCAGTACTTC

clone size: -
J gene: TRBJ2-5
V gene: TRBV11-3
D gene: TRBD2
CDR3 protein: CASSPGWGGETQYF
CDR3 DNA: TGTGCCAGCAGCCCTGGCTGGGGGGGGGAGACCCAGTACTTC

clone size: -
J gene: TRBJ2-7
V gene: TRBV5-1
D gene: -
CDR3 protein: CASSLEGVGLGEQYF
CDR3 DNA: TGCGCCAGCAGCTTGGAGGGGGTTGGTTTGGGAGAGCAGTACTTC

clone size: -
J gene: TRBJ2-2
V gene: TRBV7-2
D gene: TRBD1
CDR3 protein: CASSPRTGANTGELFF
CDR3 DNA: TGTGCCAGCAGCCCCCGGACAGGGGCGAACACCGGGGAGCTGTTTTTT

clone size: few
J gene: TRBJ2-3
V gene: TRBV7-2
D gene: -
CDR3 protein: CASSLVRGGSTDTQYF
CDR3 DNA: TGTGCCAGCAGCTTAGTGCGGGGCGGTAGCACAGATACGCAGTATTTT

clone size: -
J gene: TRBJ2-3
V gene: TRBV28
D gene: -
CDR3 protein: CASSKGLTDTQYF
CDR3 DNA: TGTGCCAGCAGTAAAGGACTCACAGATACGCAGTATTTT

clone size: -
J gene: TRBJ1-1
V gene: TRBV5-1
D gene: -
CDR3 protein: CASSSQGGNTEAFF
CDR3 DNA: TGCGCCAGCAGCTCTCAGGGTGGGAACACTGAAGCTTTCTTT

clone size: -
J gene: TRBJ2-1
V gene: TRBV11-2
D gene: -
CDR3 protein: CASSLLAVYNEQFF
CDR3 DNA: TGTGCCAGCAGCTTACTGGCGGTGTACAATGAGCAGTTCTTC

clone size: -
J gene: TRBJ2-1
V gene: TRBV2
D gene: TRBD1
CDR3 protein: CASSGDRRGQFF
CDR3 DNA: TGTGCCAGCAGTGGGGACAGGAGAGGTCAGTTCTTC

clone size: -
J gene: TRBJ2-2
V gene: TRBV11-2
D gene: -
CDR3 protein: CASLDYPGELFF
CDR3 DNA: TGTGCCAGCTTAGACTATCCCGGGGAGCTGTTTTTT

clone size: -
J gene: TRBJ2-7
V gene: TRBV5-4
D gene: TRBD1
CDR3 protein: CASSLDPTGGSYEQYF
CDR3 DNA: TGTGCCAGCAGCTTGGATCCGACAGGGGGCTCCTACGAGCAGTACTTC

clone size: -
J gene: TRBJ1-2
V gene: TRBV18
D gene: -
CDR3 protein: CASSPRRDYGYTF
CDR3 DNA: TGTGCCAGCTCACCACGCCGGGACTATGGCTACACCTTC

clone size: -
J gene: TRBJ2-7
V gene: TRBV19
D gene: TRBD1
CDR3 protein: CASRKSGQRPEQYF
CDR3 DNA: TGTGCCAGTAGGAAATCGGGACAGAGACCTGAACAGTACTTC

clone size: -
J gene: TRBJ2-1
V gene: TRBV10-2
D gene: TRBD2
CDR3 protein: CASKPRTSGMNEQFF
CDR3 DNA: TGCGCCAGCAAACCCCGGACTAGCGGGATGAATGAGCAGTTCTTC

clone size: -
J gene: TRBJ2-3
V gene: TRBV7-9
D gene: TRBD1
CDR3 protein: CASSSLGGGTDTQYF
CDR3 DNA: TGTGCCAGCAGCTCCCTAGGGGGCGGCACAGATACGCAGTATTTT

clone size: few
J gene: TRBJ1-2
V gene: TRBV6-9
D gene: -
CDR3 protein: CASSYSGGQGGGYTF
CDR3 DNA: TGTGCCAGCAGTTACTCGGGTGGCCAGGGAGGAGGCTACACCTTC

clone size: -
J gene: TRBJ2-2
V gene: TRBV9
D gene: TRBD2
CDR3 protein: CASSFTSGMNTGELFF
CDR3 DNA: TGTGCCAGCAGCTTTACTAGCGGGATGAACACCGGGGAGCTGTTTTTT